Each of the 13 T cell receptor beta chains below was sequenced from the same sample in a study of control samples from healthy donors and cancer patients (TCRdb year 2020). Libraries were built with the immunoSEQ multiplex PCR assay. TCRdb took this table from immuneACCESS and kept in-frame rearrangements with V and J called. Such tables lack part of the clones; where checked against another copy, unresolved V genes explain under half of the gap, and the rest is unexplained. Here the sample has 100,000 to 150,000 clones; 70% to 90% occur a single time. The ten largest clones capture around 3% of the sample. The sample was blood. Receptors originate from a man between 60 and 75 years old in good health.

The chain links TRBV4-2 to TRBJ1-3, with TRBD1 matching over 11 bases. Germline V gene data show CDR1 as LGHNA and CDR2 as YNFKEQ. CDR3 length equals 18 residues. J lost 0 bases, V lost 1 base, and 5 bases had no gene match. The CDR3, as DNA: TGTGCCAGCAGCCAAGGAGTCGGGACAGGGGGCTCTGGAAACACCATATATTTT. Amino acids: CASSQGVGTGGSGNTIYF.

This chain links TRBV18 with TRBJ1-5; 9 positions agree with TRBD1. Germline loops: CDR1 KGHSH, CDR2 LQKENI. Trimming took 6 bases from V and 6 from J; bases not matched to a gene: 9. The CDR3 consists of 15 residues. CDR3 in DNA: TGTGCCAGCTCGCAGGGACAGGGCGCCCCTCAGCCCCAGCATTTT. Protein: CASSQGQGAPQPQHF.

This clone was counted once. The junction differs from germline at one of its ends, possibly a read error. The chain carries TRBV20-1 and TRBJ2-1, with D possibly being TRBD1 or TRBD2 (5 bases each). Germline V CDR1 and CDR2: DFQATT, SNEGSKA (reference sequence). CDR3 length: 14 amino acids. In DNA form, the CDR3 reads TGCAGTGCCAGTCGGGGTGACAGATACAATGCGCAGTTCTTC. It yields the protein CSASRGDRYNAQFF.

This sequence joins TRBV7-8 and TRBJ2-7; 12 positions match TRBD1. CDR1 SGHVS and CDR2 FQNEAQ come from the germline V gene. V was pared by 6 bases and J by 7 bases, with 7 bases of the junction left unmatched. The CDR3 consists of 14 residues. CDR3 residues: CASRPGTGGLEQYF. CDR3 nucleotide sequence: TGTGCCAGCAGACCTGGGACAGGGGGCTTGGAGCAGTACTTC.

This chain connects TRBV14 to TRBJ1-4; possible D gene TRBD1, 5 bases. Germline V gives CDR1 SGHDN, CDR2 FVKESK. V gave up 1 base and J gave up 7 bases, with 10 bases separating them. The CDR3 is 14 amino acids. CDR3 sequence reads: CASSQVLTGEKLFF. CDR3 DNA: TGTGCCAGCAGCCAAGTCCTAACAGGTGAAAAACTGTTTTTT.

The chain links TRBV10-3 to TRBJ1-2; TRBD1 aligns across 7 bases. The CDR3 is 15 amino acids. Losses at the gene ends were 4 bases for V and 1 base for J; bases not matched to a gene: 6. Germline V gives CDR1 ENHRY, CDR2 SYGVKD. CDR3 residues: CAISGGQNLNYGYTF. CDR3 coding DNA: TGTGCCATCAGTGGGGGACAGAACCTTAACTATGGCTACACCTTC.

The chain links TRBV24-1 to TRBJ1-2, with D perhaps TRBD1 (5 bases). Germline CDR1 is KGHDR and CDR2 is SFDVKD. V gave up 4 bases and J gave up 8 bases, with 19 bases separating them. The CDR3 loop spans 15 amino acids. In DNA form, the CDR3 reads TGTGCCACCAGTGACTCCCGACAGAGATCAAACGGCTACACCTTC. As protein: CATSDSRQRSNGYTF.

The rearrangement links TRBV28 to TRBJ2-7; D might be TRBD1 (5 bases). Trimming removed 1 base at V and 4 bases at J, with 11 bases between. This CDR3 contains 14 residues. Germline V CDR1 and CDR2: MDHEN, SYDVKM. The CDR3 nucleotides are TGTGCCAGCAGTTTATTTGGGGCGCGGTACGAGCAGTACTTC. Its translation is CASSLFGARYEQYF.

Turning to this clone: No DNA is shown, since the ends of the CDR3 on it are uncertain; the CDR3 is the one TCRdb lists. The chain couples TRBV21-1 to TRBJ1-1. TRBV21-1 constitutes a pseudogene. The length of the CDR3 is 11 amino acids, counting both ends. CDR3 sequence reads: CAVGRGTEAFF.

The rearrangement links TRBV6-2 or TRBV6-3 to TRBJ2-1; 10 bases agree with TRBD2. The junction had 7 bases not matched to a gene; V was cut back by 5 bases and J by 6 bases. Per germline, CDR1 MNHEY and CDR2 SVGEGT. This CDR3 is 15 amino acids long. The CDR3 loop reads CASSLGLAVGNEQFF. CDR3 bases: TGTGCCAGCAGTCTCGGACTAGCGGTAGGCAATGAGCAGTTCTTC.

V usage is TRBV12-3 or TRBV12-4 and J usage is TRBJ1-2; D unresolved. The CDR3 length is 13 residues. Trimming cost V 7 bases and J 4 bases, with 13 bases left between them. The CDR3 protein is CASTPGVGYGYTF. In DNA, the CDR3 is TGTGCCAGCACTCCTGGGGTGGGCTATGGCTACACCTTC.

In DNA, the CDR3 is TGTGCCAGCAGTCTCGGGACAGGGGGCATTAACTATGGCTACACCTTC. Amino acids: CASSLGTGGINYGYTF. V is TRBV28 and J is TRBJ1-2; 12 positions match TRBD1. V was clipped by 5 bases and J by 1 base; unmatched bases: 5. This CDR3 is built from 16 residues. Germline V gene data show CDR1 as MDHEN and CDR2 as SYDVKM.

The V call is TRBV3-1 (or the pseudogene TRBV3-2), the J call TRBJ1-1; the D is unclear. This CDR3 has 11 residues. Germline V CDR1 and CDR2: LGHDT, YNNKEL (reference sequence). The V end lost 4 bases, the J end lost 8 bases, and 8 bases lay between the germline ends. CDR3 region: CASSLHQEAFF. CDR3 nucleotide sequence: TGTGCCAGCAGCCTCCACCAGGAAGCTTTCTTT.